This passage covers 8 T cell receptor beta chains from one sample sequenced in a study of identical twins. One entry per CDR3 protein results from TCRdb running MiXCR on the 5' RACE reads. The table has some 97,000 distinct CDR3 sequences, 5.5% to 7% seen once. The sample consisted of memory T cells sorted from blood. These receptor sequences come from a woman aged 50 to 60 in good health.

The chain is built from TRBV21-1 and TRBJ2-1. TRBV21-1 represents a pseudogene. The CDR3 runs 12 residues. CDR3 amino acids: CASSLPAHEQFF. The CDR3 DNA follows: TGTGCCAGCAGCCTACCTGCACATGAGCAGTTCTTC.

In this sample, this clonotype turned up many times. The rearrangement links TRBV6-4 to TRBJ2-4; the match to TRBD1 covers 7 bases. Losses at the gene ends were 1 base for V and 0 bases for J; bases not matched to a gene: 6. The CDR3 is 17 residues long. The germline CDR1 and CDR2 sequences are MRHNA and SNTAGT. The CDR3 here is CASSDLGQTLAKNIQYF. The DNA of the CDR3 is TGTGCCAGCAGTGACTTGGGACAGACACTAGCCAAAAACATTCAGTACTTC.

This clonotype was seen ten or more times. The rearrangement uses TRBV11-3 and TRBJ2-5, with D perhaps TRBD2 (6 bases). Germline values: CDR1 SGHNT, CDR2 YENEEA. V lost 4 bases to trimming and J lost 4 bases, with 10 bases between them. The CDR3 runs to 13 residues. In DNA, the CDR3 is TGTGCCAGCAGCTCAGGAGGGCTAGAGACCCAGTACTTC. Translated, it gives CASSSGGLETQYF.

This clonotype was counted at least ten times. V usage is TRBV12-3 or TRBV12-4 and J usage is TRBJ1-5; 7 positions agree with TRBD1. The CDR3 is made up of 13 amino acids. J gave up 7 bases and V 6 bases, and 6 bases lay outside the gene matches. The CDR3 bases are TGTGCCAGCAGCGACAGGGAGGGCCAGCCCCAGCATTTT. This gives the protein CASSDREGQPQHF.

This clonotype was counted ten times or more. J is TRBJ2-2 and V is TRBV5-1; D might be TRBD2 (6 bases). This CDR3 has 13 amino acids. Germline CDR1 SGHRS, CDR2 YFSETQ. The V end was cut by 3 bases, the J end by 6 bases, with 9 bases between. The CDR3 sequence: CASSSGSPGELFF. The CDR3 bases are TGCGCCAGCAGCTCCGGGAGCCCCGGGGAGCTGTTTTTT. The full variable domain, with the rest looked up from reference TRBV5-1 and TRBJ2-2, is KAGVTQTPRYLIKTRGQQVTLSCSPISGHRSVSWYQQTPGQGLQFLFEYFSETQRNKGNFPGRFSGRQFSNSRSEMNVSTLELGDSALYLCASSSGSPGELFFGEGSRLTVL.

This clonotype was found many times. The rearrangement uses TRBV5-1 and TRBJ2-1, with 7 bases aligning to TRBD1. Unmatched junction bases numbered 11, after V lost 4 bases and J lost 10 bases. Germline-derived CDR1 and CDR2 are SGHRS and YFSETQ. This CDR3 has 14 amino acids. The CDR3 reads CASSTITGVGEQFF. The CDR3 nucleotides are TGCGCCAGCAGCACAATCACAGGGGTGGGAGAGCAGTTCTTC.

In this sample, this clonotype turned up many times. The rearrangement links TRBV12-3 or TRBV12-4 to TRBJ2-5; the match to TRBD2 covers 7 bases. This CDR3 has 16 amino acids. V lost 7 bases and J lost 5; bases outside the gene matches: 16. CDR3 residues: CASTRIIAGDLETQYF. CDR3 in DNA: TGTGCCAGCACTCGTATTATCGCGGGAGATTTGGAGACCCAGTACTTC.

This chain joins TRBV12-3 or TRBV12-4 and TRBJ2-5; a weak D match, TRBD1 (6 bases). Trimming removed 5 bases at V and 5 bases at J, with 15 bases between. The CDR3 spans 14 residues. CDR3 in amino acids: CASSITQGEETQYF. The CDR3 nucleotides read TGTGCCAGCAGTATTACACAGGGTGAGGAGACCCAGTACTTC.